The text below deals with one T cell receptor beta chain. This clone's antigen is unknown. Base-call qualities are not available, and no considerably larger clone is one nucleotide away. According to the germline V gene (reference sequence), CDR1 reads LNHDA and CDR2 reads SQIVND. Counted from cysteine to phenylalanine, this CDR3 has 16 amino acids. Only the CDR3 region is kept as DNA, spanning 48 bases read in frame from base 1. From V the trimming removes 5 bases and from J it removes 4 bases, while the gene matches leave 10 bases of the junction unaccounted for. The immunoSEQ Assay, a bias-controlled multiplex PCR, was used to amplify TCRbeta CDR3 regions from genomic DNA. The study's own analysis went as follows. The number of nucleated cells in each sample was estimated by amplification of reference gene primers within the assay. To quantify the absolute abundance of each unique TCRbeta CDR3 rearrangement, sequence reads were collapsed and filtered. For each sample, productive Simpson clonality was calculated as the square root of Simpson's diversity index over productive rearrangements. TCRdb took this table from immuneACCESS and kept in-frame rearrangements with V and J called. Such tables lack part of the clones; where checked against another copy, unresolved V genes explain under half of the gap, and the rest is unexplained. The DNA was the basis for D and trimming; V, J and clone size are from that table. Recorded for this sample are fewer than 30,000 clones; around 94% of them occurred a single time. The top ten clonotypes cover 0.65% to 0.85% of the sample.

This record comes from a study of blood T cell repertoires in COVID-19 (TCRdb year 2020). A note on the overall study: Samples covering the acute and convalescent phases of COVID-19 were provided by collaborators in the United States, Italy and Spain. The repertoires were made available in a free public database intended to serve as a resource for research on the immune response to SARS-CoV-2. A de-identified subject ID, COVID-19 status, age in years and sex were almost always included in the sample metadata. The dataset comprised deeply sampled blood TCRbeta repertoires from subjects exposed to, actively infected with, or recovered from COVID-19. The material from the prospective study consisted of cDNA or gDNA derived from T cells, B-cell-depleted T cells, or PBMCs. The samples were drawn from two sources: the first 160 participants of the ongoing ImmuneRACE study, and 1,000 to 1,500 subjects contributed by 6 global collaborators. Where HLA class I and class II types were available, the types were taken from metadata supplied by the sample provider, not from assay-based typing.

One collaborating source in Seattle enrolled patients during active infection and followed them longitudinally through the course of disease. The collaborating institutions used their own protocols to collect whole blood in K2EDTA tubes. For TCRbeta analysis, collaborators shipped samples in one of three forms: frozen whole blood, isolated PBMCs, or DNA extracted from either of those sample types. Beyond this particular receptor, the publication reports: The amount of clinical and demographic metadata varied by source and participant and was provided uncurated.

Rearrangement joined TRBV19 to TRBJ1-4, with 7 bases aligning to TRBD1. Sequenced material: peripheral blood. The TCR sequence derives from a woman aged 70 to 79 with COVID-19, enrolled during active disease. CDR3 reads: CASSQFRDSLNEKLFF. The nucleotide sequence is TGTGCCAGTAGTCAATTCAGGGACAGCCTTAATGAAAAACTGTTTTTT.